This TCR beta chain was recovered during a study of shared clonotypes between healthy human individuals. Study-level information: Contributing individuals were two females and a few males aged 18 to 49. Overall study results and limits: All-four-donor shared clonotypes had higher generation probabilities than non-shared clonotypes did.

Genomic DNA from each subset was divided evenly over several immunoSEQ plates. The data were produced by immunoSEQ multiplex PCR, yet TCRdb's version contains in-frame clones alone and is incomplete. The table includes about 2.4 million clones, approximately 94% detected once. The CDR3 loop spans 16 amino acids. Deletions cut 3 bases from V and 1 base from J, with 10 bases between. Germline CDR1 LGHNA, CDR2 YSLEER. A remark on this clone: Its antigen remains unidentified.

The sample taken for sequencing was naive CD4+ T cells from PBMCs. Subset meaning: CD45RA+ positively selected. The receptor was isolated from a man between 18 and 29 years old in good health. Some clones in this sample may be carry-over from other donors' samples. The rearrangement uses TRBV4-3 and TRBJ2-6; D is undetermined. CDR3 region: CASSQGRGSGANVLTF. The DNA for the CDR3 is TGCGCCAGCAGCCAGGGCCGAGGTTCTGGGGCCAACGTCCTGACTTTC.